The clone carrying this T cell receptor beta chain was counted ten times or more. The target antigen is unknown. CDR1 SEHNR and CDR2 FQNEAQ come from the germline V gene (reference sequence). V dropped 5 bases and J dropped 8 bases, with 12 bases sitting between them. CDR3 length: 12 amino acids. This sample is part of a study of prognosis after radiotherapy for stage I lung cancer. As for the study in general: Aged roughly 50 to 85 years, with a median of 74.5 years, the patients were 13 men and over five women. There were no patients who received concurrent therapy with stereotactic body radiotherapy. Study results and caveats: A fall in unique TCR clone counts followed stereotactic body radiation therapy, with medians of about 9,700 versus 6,500.

With two-round multiplex PCR, TCR beta CDR3 sequences were amplified from genomic DNA. The authors ran first-round PCR with primers specific to each TRBV and TRBJ gene. TCRdb recomputed calls from the multiplex PCR reads with MiXCR, one row per CDR3 protein. The sample contains 30,000 to 40,000 distinct CDR3 sequences, around a quarter of which appear only once. The clonotype comes from a donor aged 50 or older with non-small cell lung cancer. The material was PBMCs, obtained before or after stereotactic body radiation therapy (not recorded which). V and J are TRBV7-9 and TRBJ1-2; no clear D. Here the CDR3 DNA reads TGTGCCAGCAGCGTACGGGGTTCCGGCTACACCTTC. Translating gives CASSVRGSGYTF.